This note documents a single T cell receptor beta chain sequence. Recovery meant two consecutive negative NP/OP PCR tests, professional clearance, or resolved symptoms. This entry belongs to a study of blood T cell repertoires in COVID-19. Study overall: T cells, B-cell-depleted T cells, or PBMCs supplied cDNA or gDNA.

The method was immunoSEQ multiplex PCR; TCRdb's version includes in-frame clones alone and lacks a portion of them. The sample consists of 250,000 to 400,000 clones, roughly 90% of them appearing once. Germline values: CDR1 SGHDT, CDR2 YYEEEE. The CDR3 runs to 14 residues. V gave up 4 bases and J gave up 7 bases; unmatched junction bases: 6. The origin of this receptor is a man aged 60 to 69 who had recovered from COVID-19. Sequenced: PBMCs or T cells enriched from blood (not recorded which). This sequence joins TRBV5-6 and TRBJ1-4, with 8 bases lining up with TRBD1. The CDR3: CASSRTGRPEKLFF. The CDR3 nucleotides are TGTGCCAGCAGCCGGACAGGGAGGCCTGAAAAACTGTTTTTT.